This entry is about one T cell receptor (beta chain). What it recognizes is unknown. Germline loops: CDR1 LNHNV, CDR2 YYDKDF (reference sequence). The length of the CDR3 is 17 residues. V gave up 7 bases and J gave up 6 bases, with 25 bases separating them. This entry comes from a study of identical twins. Each CDR3 protein gets one entry after TCRdb re-called the 5' RACE reads with MiXCR. The sample gives some 320,000 distinct CDR3 sequences, about 12% of which show up once; more than 6% is in the top ten. Broader study findings: Out-of-frame alpha sequences shared by twins showed excess low generation probability.

Healthy Caucasian individuals made up all the donors. Separately, the same data were catalogued under a study of yellow fever vaccine responses in identical twins. That work adds: Twins' T cell vaccine responses reportedly looked partly convergent, partly personalized.

Sequenced: CD8+ T cells sorted from blood. This clonotype was sampled from a woman in her late teens or twenties in good health. The genes are TRBV15 and TRBJ2-1; possibly TRBD1 for D (7 bases). The CDR3 reads CATTQGGNGQTCNEQFF. The CDR3 DNA reads as TGTGCCACCACCCAGGGGGGCAACGGGCAGACCTGCAATGAGCAGTTCTTC. The variable domain in full, with the rest retrieved from reference TRBV15 and TRBJ2-1, is DAMVIQNPRYQVTQFGKPVTLSCSQTLNHNVMYWYQQKSSQAPKLLFHYYDKDFNNEADTPDNFQSRRPNTSFCFLDIRSPGLGDTAMYLCATTQGGNGQTCNEQFFGPGTRLTVL.